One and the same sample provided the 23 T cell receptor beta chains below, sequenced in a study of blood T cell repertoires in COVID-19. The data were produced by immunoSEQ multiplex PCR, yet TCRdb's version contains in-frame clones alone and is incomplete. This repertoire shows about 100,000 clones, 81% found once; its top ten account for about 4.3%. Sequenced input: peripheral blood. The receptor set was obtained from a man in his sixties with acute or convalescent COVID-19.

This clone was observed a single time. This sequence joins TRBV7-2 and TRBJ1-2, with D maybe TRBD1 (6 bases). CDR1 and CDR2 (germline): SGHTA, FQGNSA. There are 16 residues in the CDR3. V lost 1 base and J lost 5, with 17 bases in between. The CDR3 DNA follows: TGTGCCAGCAGCTTAGACTATACAGGGCGCTGGTATGGCTACACCTTC. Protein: CASSLDYTGRWYGYTF.

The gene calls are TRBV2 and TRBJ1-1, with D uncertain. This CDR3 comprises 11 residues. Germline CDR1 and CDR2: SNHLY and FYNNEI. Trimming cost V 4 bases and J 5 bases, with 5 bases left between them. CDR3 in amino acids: CASSVRTEAFF. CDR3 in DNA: TGTGCCAGCAGTGTGAGGACTGAAGCTTTCTTT.

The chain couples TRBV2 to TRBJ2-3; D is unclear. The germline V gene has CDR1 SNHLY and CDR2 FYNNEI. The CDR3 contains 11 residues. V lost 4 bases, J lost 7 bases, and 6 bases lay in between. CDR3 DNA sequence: TGTGCCAGCAGTGCTCCCTATACGCAGTATTTT. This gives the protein CASSAPYTQYF.

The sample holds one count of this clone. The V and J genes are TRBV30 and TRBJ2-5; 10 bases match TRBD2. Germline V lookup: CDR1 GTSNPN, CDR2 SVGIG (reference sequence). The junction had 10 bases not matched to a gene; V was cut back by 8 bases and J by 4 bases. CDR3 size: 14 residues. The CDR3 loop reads CARSGLALGETQYF. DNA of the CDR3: TGTGCCCGCTCGGGACTAGCGTTAGGAGAGACCCAGTACTTC.

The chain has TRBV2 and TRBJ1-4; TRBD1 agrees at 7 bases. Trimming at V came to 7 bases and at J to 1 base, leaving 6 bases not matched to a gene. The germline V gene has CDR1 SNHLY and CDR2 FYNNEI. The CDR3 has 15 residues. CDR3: CASTADRRTNEKLFF. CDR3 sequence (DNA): TGTGCCAGCACTGCGGACAGGCGAACTAATGAAAAACTGTTTTTT.

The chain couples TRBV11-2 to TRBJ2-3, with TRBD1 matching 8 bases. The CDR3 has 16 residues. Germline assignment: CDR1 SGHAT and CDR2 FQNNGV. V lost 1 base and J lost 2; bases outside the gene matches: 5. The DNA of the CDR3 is TGTGCCAGCAGCTTAGCAGGGGGCCGAAACACAGATACGCAGTATTTT. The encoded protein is CASSLAGGRNTDTQYF.

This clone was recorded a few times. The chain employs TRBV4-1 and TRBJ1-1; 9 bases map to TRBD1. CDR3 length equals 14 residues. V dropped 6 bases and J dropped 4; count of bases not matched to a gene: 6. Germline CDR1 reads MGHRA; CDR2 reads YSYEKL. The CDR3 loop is CASRPGQGGTEAFF. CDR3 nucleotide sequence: TGCGCCAGCAGACCGGGACAGGGTGGCACTGAAGCTTTCTTT.

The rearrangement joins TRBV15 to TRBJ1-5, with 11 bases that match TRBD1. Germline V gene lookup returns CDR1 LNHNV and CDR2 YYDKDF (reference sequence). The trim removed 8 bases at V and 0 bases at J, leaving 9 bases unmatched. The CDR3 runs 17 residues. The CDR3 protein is CATGQGAIGASNQPQHF. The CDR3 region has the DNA TGTGCCACCGGACAGGGGGCGATTGGGGCTAGCAATCAGCCCCAGCATTTT.

The CDR3 reads CASSWGGYEQYF. CDR3 nucleotide sequence: TGTGCCAGCAGTTGGGGAGGCTACGAGCAGTACTTC. This sequence joins TRBV28 and TRBJ2-7, with D possibly matching TRBD2 (6 bases). Trimming removed 4 bases at V and 3 bases at J, with 7 bases between. CDR1 is MDHEN, CDR2 SYDVKM, per germline. This CDR3 has 12 amino acids.

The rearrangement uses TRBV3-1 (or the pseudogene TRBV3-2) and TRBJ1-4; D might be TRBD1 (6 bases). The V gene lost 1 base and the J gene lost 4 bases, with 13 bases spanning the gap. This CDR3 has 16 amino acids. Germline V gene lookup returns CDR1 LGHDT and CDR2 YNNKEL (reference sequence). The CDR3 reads CASSQVSGHSNEKLFF. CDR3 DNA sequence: TGTGCCAGCAGCCAAGTTTCGGGACACAGTAATGAAAAACTGTTTTTT.

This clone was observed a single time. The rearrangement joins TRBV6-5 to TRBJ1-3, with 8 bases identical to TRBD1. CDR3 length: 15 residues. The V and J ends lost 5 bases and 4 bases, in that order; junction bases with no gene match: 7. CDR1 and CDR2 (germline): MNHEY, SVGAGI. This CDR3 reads CASSRLRGLGNTIYF. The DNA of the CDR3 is TGTGCCAGCAGTCGTCTCAGGGGGCTCGGAAACACCATATATTTT.

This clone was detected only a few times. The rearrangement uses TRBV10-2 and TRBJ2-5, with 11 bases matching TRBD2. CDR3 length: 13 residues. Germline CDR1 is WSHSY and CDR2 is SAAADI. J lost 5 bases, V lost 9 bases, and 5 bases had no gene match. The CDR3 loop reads CASFTSGSETQYF. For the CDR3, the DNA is TGCGCCAGTTTCACTAGCGGGAGTGAGACCCAGTACTTC.

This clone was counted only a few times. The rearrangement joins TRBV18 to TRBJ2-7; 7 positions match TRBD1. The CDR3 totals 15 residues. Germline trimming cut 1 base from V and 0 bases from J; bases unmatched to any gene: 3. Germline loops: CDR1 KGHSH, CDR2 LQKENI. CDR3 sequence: CASSPRQGDSYEQYF. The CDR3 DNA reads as TGTGCCAGCTCACCACGACAGGGTGACTCCTACGAGCAGTACTTC. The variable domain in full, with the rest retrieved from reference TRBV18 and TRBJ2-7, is NAGVMQNPRHLVRRRGQEARLRCSPMKGHSHVYWYRQLPEEGLKFMVYLQKENIIDESGMPKERFSAEFPKEGPSILRIQQVVRGDSAAYFCASSPRQGDSYEQYFGPGTRLTVT.

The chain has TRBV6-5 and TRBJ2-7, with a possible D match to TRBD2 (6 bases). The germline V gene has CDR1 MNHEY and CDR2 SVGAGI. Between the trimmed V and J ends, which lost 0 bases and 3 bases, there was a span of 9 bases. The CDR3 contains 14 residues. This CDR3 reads CASSYSPSVYEQYF. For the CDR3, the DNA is TGTGCCAGCAGTTACTCTCCTAGCGTCTACGAGCAGTACTTC.

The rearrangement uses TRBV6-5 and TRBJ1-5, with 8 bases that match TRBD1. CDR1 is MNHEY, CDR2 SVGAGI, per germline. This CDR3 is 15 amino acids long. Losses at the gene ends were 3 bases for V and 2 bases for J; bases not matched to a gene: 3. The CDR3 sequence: CASSYTGQGNQPQHF. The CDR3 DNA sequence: TGTGCCAGCAGTTATACGGGACAGGGCAATCAGCCCCAGCATTTT.

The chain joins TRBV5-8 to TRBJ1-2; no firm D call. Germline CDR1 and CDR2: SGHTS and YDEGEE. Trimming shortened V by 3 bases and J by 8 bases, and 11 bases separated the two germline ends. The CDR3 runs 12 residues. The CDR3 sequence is CASSSLVGGYTF. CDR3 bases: TGTGCCAGCAGCTCCCTAGTCGGCGGCTACACCTTC.

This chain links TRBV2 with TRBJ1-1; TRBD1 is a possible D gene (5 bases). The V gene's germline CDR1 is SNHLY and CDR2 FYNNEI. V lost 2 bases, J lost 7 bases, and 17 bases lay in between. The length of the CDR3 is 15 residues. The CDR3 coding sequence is TGTGCCAGCAGTGAACCAGGGAAAAGGATGGTTGAAGCTTTCTTT. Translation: CASSEPGKRMVEAFF.

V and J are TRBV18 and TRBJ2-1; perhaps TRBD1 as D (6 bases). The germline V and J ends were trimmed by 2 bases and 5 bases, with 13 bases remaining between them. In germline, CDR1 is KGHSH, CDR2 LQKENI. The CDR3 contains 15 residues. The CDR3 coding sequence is TGTGCCAGCTCACCAAGAGACAGGAGGAACAATGAGCAGTTCTTC. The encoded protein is CASSPRDRRNNEQFF.

The CDR3 loop is CASSRDNLQETQYF. The CDR3 DNA follows: TGTGCCAGCTCACGGGACAACCTCCAAGAGACCCAGTACTTC. This sequence joins TRBV18 and TRBJ2-5; D may be TRBD1 (6 bases). Germline V gene lookup returns CDR1 KGHSH and CDR2 LQKENI. There are 14 residues in the CDR3. With 4 bases removed from V and 1 base from J, the gap between germline ends came to 10 bases.

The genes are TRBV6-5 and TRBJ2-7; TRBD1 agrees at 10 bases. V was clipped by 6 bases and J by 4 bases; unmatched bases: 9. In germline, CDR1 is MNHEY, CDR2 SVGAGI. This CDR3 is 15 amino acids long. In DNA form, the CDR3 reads TGTGCCAGCAGACACGGACAGGGGGGGTCGTACGAGCAGTACTTC. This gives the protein CASRHGQGGSYEQYF.

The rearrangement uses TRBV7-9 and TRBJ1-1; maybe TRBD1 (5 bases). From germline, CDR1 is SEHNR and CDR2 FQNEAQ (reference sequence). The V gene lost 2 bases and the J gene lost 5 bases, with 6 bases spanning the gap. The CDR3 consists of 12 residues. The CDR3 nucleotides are TGTGCCAGCAGCTTAAGGGGTACTGAAGCTTTCTTT. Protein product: CASSLRGTEAFF.

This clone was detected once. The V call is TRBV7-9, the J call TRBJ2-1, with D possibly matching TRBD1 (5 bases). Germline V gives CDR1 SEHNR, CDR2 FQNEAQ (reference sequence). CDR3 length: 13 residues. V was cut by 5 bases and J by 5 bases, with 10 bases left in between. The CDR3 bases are TGTGCCAGCAGCCCGGACATTGACAATGAGCAGTTCTTC. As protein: CASSPDIDNEQFF.

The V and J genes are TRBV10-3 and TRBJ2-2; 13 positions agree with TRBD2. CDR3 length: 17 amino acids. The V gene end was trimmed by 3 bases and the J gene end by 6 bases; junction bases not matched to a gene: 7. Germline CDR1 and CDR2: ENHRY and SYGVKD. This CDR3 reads CAISETRLAGGPGELFF. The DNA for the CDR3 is TGTGCCATCAGTGAAACTAGACTAGCGGGAGGCCCCGGGGAGCTGTTTTTT.